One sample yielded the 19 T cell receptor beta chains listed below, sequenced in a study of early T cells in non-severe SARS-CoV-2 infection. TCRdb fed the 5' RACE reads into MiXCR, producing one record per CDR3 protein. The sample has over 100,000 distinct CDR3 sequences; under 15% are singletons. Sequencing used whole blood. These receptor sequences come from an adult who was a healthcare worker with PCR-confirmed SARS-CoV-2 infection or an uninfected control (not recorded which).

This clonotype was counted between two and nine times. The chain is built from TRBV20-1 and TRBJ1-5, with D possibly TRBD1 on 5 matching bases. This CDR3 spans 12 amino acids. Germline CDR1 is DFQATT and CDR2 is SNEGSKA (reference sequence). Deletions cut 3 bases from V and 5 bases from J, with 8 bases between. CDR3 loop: CSASRVDQPQHF. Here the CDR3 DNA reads TGCAGTGCTAGCAGGGTTGATCAGCCCCAGCATTTT.

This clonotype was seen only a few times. CDR3 protein: CASSLRGPLHF. CDR3 nucleotide sequence: TGTGCCAGCAGTTTAAGGGGGCCCCTCCACTTT. V usage is TRBV28 and J usage is TRBJ1-6; the D gene is possibly TRBD1 (6 bases). The ends were cut back, 2 bases at V and 13 bases at J, with 6 bases in the middle. The CDR3 is 11 residues long. Germline-derived CDR1 and CDR2 are MDHEN and SYDVKM.

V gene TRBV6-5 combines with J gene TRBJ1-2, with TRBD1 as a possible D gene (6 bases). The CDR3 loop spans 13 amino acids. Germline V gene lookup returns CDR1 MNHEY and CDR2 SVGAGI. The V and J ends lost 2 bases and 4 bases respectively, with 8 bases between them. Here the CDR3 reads CASSYGGGYGYTF. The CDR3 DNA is TGTGCCAGCAGTTACGGAGGGGGCTATGGCTACACCTTC.

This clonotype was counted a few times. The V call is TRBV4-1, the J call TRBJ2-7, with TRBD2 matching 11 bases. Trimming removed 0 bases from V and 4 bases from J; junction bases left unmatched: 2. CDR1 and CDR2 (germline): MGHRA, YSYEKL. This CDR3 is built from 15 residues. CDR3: CASSQEPSGRYEQYF. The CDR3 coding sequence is TGCGCCAGCAGCCAAGAACCTAGCGGGAGGTACGAGCAGTACTTC.

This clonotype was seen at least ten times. CDR3 protein: CASSFTGRPSYEQYF. The CDR3 DNA is TGTGCCAGCAGTTTCACCGGACGACCATCCTACGAGCAGTACTTC. The J gene is TRBJ2-7, the V gene TRBV12-3 or TRBV12-4; D unresolved. V lost 3 bases and J lost 1, with 13 bases in between. CDR3 length equals 15 residues.

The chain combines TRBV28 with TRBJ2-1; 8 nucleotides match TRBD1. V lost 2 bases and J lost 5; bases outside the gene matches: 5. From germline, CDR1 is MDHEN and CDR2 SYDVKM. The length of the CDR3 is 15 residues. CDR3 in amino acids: CASSLPGQAHNEQFF. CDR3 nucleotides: TGTGCCAGCAGTTTACCGGGACAGGCCCACAATGAGCAGTTCTTC.

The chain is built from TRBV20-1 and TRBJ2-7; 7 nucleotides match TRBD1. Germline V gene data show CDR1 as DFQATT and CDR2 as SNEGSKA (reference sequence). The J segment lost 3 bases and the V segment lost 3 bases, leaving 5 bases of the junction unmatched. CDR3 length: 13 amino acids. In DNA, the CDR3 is TGCAGTGCTAGTGAGGGGGCCAACTACGAGCAGTACTTC. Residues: CSASEGANYEQYF.

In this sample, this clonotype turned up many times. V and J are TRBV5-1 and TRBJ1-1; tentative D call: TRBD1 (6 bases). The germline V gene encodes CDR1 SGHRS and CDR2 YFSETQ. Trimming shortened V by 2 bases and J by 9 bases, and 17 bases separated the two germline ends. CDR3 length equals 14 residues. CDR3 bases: TGCGCCAGCAGCTTCGGGGACAACCTTCAAAAAGCTTTCTTT. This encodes CASSFGDNLQKAFF.

The CDR3 spells CSVGDEKLFF. The DNA of the CDR3 is TGCAGCGTGGGTGATGAAAAACTGTTTTTT. The chain uses TRBV29-1 and TRBJ1-4; D unresolved. V shed 6 bases and J shed 6 bases, with 5 bases lying between them. Germline V gives CDR1 SQVTM, CDR2 ANQGSEA. CDR3 length: 10 residues.

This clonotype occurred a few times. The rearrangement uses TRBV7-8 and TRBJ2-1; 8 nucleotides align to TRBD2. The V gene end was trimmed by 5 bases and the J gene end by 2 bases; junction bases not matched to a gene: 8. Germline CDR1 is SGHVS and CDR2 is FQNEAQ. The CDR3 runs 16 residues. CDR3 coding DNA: TGTGCCAGCAGCACCCGGGGGGGGTACGCCTACAATGAGCAGTTCTTC. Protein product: CASSTRGGYAYNEQFF.

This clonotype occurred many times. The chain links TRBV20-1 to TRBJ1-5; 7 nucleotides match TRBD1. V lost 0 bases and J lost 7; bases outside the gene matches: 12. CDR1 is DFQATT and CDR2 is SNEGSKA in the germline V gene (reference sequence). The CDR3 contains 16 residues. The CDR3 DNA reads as TGCAGTGCTAGAGATCGGGTGACAGGGCTTTTCCAGCCCCAGCATTTT. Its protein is CSARDRVTGLFQPQHF.

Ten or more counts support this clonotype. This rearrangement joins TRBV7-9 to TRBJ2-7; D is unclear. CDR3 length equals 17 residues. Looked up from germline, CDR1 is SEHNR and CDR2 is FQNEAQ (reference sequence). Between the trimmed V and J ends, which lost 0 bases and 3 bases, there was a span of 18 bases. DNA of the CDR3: TGTGCCAGCAGCTTAGCCACTCGTTGGGCAGATGTCTACGAGCAGTACTTC. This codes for CASSLATRWADVYEQYF.

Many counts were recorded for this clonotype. The chain's CDR3 is CASSETGNQPQHF. As DNA, the CDR3 is TGTGCCAGCAGCGAGACAGGGAATCAGCCCCAGCATTTT. The V call is TRBV7-9, the J call TRBJ1-5, with 7 nucleotides matching TRBD1. Trimming took 5 bases from V and 4 from J; bases not matched to a gene: 2. Germline CDR1 reads SEHNR; CDR2 reads FQNEAQ (reference sequence). This CDR3 has 13 amino acids.

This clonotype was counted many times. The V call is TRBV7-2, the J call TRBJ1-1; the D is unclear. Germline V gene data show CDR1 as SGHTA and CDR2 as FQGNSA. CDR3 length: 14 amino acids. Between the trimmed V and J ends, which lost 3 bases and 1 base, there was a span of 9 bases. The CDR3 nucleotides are TGTGCCAGCAGCTTCAAGTTTTCGAACACTGAAGCTTTCTTT. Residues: CASSFKFSNTEAFF.

The CDR3 DNA follows: TGTGCCAGCAGCTGGGGGGGCGAGAACACTGAAGCTTTCTTT. Protein product: CASSWGGENTEAFF. The genes are TRBV7-6 and TRBJ1-1, with D perhaps matching TRBD1 (6 bases). CDR1 and CDR2 (germline): SGHVS, FNYEAQ. The CDR3 contains 14 residues. Trimming left V 4 bases short and J 1 base short, with 10 bases between.

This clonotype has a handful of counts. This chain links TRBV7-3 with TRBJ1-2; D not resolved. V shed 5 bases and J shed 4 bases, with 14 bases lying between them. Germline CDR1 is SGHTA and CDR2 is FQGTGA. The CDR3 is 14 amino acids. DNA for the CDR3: TGTGCCAGCAGCCCCGCGGGGTCTGGCTATGGCTACACCTTC. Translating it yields CASSPAGSGYGYTF.

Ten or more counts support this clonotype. CDR3 amino acids: CASSPTPSAGELFF. In DNA, the CDR3 is TGTGCCAGCAGCCCGACTCCCTCCGCCGGGGAGCTGTTTTTT. The chain uses TRBV13 and TRBJ2-2; unclear D gene. V was cut by 5 bases and J by 6 bases, with 13 bases left in between. CDR1 is PRHDT, CDR2 FYEKMQ, per germline (reference sequence). This CDR3 has 14 amino acids.

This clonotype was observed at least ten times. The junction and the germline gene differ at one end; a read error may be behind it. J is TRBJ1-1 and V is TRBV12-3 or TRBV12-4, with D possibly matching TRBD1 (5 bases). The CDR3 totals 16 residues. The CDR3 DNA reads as TGTGCCAGCAGCTTAGACAGAACTATCATGAACACTGAAGCTTTCTTT. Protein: CASSLDRTIMNTEAFF.

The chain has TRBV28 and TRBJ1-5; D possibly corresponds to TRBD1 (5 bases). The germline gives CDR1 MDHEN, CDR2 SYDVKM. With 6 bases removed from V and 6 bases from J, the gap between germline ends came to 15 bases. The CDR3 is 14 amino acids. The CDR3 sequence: CASRWGGEGQPQHF. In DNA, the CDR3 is TGTGCCAGCAGATGGGGGGGAGAGGGTCAGCCCCAGCATTTT.